The 10 T cell receptor beta chains presented below share a single source sample, sequenced in a study of blood T cell repertoires in COVID-19. TCRdb keeps only in-frame clones here, not all; method: immunoSEQ multiplex PCR. This repertoire shows tens of thousands of clones, roughly 80% found once; its top ten account for about 5%. Sequencing was performed on peripheral blood. These receptor sequences come from a woman aged 60-75 years with acute or convalescent COVID-19.

The chain links TRBV30 to TRBJ1-6; TRBD1 agrees at 7 bases. This CDR3 spans 14 amino acids. Unmatched junction bases numbered 9, after V lost 3 bases and J lost 10 bases. The germline CDR1 and CDR2 sequences are GTSNPN and SVGIG (reference sequence). The CDR3 DNA reads as TGTGCCTGGAGAAGACAGGGAGAGAGGTCACCCCTCCACTTT. This sequence encodes CAWRRQGERSPLHF.

The chain couples TRBV5-1 to TRBJ2-2; possibly TRBD1 for D (6 bases). Germline lookup yields CDR1 SGHRS and CDR2 YFSETQ. The CDR3 is made up of 15 amino acids. V was pared by 6 bases and J by 0 bases, with 12 bases between. The CDR3 is CASTEQGSNTGELFF. The CDR3 nucleotides read TGCGCCAGCACTGAGCAGGGGTCGAACACCGGGGAGCTGTTTTTT.

This clone was observed a handful of times. This chain joins TRBV3-1 (or the pseudogene TRBV3-2) and TRBJ2-5, with TRBD1 identical over 9 bases. CDR3 length equals 15 residues. Trimming took 2 bases from V and 4 from J; bases not matched to a gene: 5. The germline CDR1 and CDR2 sequences are LGHDT and YNNKEL (reference sequence). The CDR3 spells CASSQLGQGPETQYF. For the CDR3, the DNA is TGTGCCAGCAGCCAACTGGGACAGGGACCAGAGACCCAGTACTTC.

The chain employs TRBV11-2 and TRBJ2-2, with 11 bases identical to TRBD2. This CDR3 spans 16 amino acids. Germline-derived CDR1 and CDR2 are SGHAT and FQNNGV. Unmatched junction bases numbered 7, after V lost 3 bases and J lost 7 bases. Here the CDR3 reads CASSFTSGGRGGELFF. The CDR3 DNA reads TGTGCCAGCAGCTTCACTAGCGGGGGCCGGGGCGGGGAGCTGTTTTTT. Based on the CDR3 plus reference TRBV11-2 and TRBJ2-2, the full variable domain is EAGVAQSPRYKIIEKRQSVAFWCNPISGHATLYWYQQILGQGPKLLIQFQNNGVVDDSQLPKDRFSAERLKGVDSTLKIQPAKLEDSAVYLCASSFTSGGRGGELFFGEGSRLTVL.

The V and J genes are TRBV9 and TRBJ1-2; no clear D gene. The V end was cut by 0 bases, the J end by 3 bases, with 9 bases between. This CDR3 comprises 14 residues. The germline CDR1 and CDR2 sequences are SGDLS and YYNGEE. The chain's CDR3 is CASSVDSGYYGYTF. DNA for the CDR3: TGTGCCAGCAGCGTAGATTCAGGCTACTATGGCTACACCTTC.

In its sample, this clone was seen a few times. V usage is TRBV5-1 and J usage is TRBJ2-3; 11 bases align to TRBD2. The CDR3 has 14 amino acids. The germline gives CDR1 SGHRS, CDR2 YFSETQ. The V and J ends lost 5 bases and 5 bases, in that order; junction bases with no gene match: 4. CDR3 sequence: CASSPGTSGDTQYF. CDR3 in DNA: TGCGCCAGCAGTCCCGGGACTAGCGGAGATACGCAGTATTTT.

The chain couples TRBV5-1 to TRBJ1-4, with TRBD1 as a possible D gene (5 bases). The CDR3 totals 15 residues. From germline, CDR1 is SGHRS and CDR2 YFSETQ. V lost 0 bases and J 7 bases, leaving 13 bases between the germline ends. The CDR3 bases are TGCGCCAGCAGCTTGGGGCAGGGAGGTGGTGAAAAACTGTTTTTT. Its protein is CASSLGQGGGEKLFF.

V gene TRBV11-1 combines with J gene TRBJ2-7, with no clear D. The V end lost 7 bases, the J end lost 3 bases, and 19 bases lay between the germline ends. This CDR3 has 15 amino acids. Per germline, CDR1 SGHAT and CDR2 FQDESV (reference sequence). CDR3 DNA: TGTGCCAGCACCACACCCGAAAGATCCCACTACGAGCAGTACTTC. Protein product: CASTTPERSHYEQYF.

The chain uses TRBV7-3 and TRBJ1-3; unclear D gene. V lost 5 bases, J lost 2 bases, and 10 bases lay in between. CDR3 length: 14 amino acids. CDR1 and CDR2 from the germline V gene are SGHTA and FQGTGA. CDR3 nucleotides: TGTGCCAGCAGCGCAGGCGTGCCTGGAAACACCATATATTTT. This sequence encodes CASSAGVPGNTIYF. Full variable domain (rest looked up from reference TRBV7-3 and TRBJ1-3): GAGVSQTPSNKVTEKGKYVELRCDPISGHTALYWYRQSLGQGPEFLIYFQGTGAADDSGLPNDRFFAVRPEGSVSTLKIQRTERGDSAVYLCASSAGVPGNTIYFGEGSWLTVV.

The chain links TRBV9 to TRBJ1-2; maybe TRBD1 (6 bases). Trimming removed 4 bases from V and 3 bases from J, with 19 bases in between. Germline V gives CDR1 SGDLS, CDR2 YYNGEE. The CDR3 spans 16 residues. The CDR3 loop is CASSTHSQGEDYGYTF. The CDR3 nucleotides are TGTGCCAGCAGCACCCATTCACAGGGCGAGGACTATGGCTACACCTTC.